This T cell receptor beta chain was identified in a study of cytomegalovirus exposure and HLA in healthy donors. PCR employed 60 Vbeta and 13 Jbeta primers. Sequencing used immunoSEQ multiplex PCR; TCRdb keeps in-frame clones, though not all of them. This sample contains about 32,000 clones. The CDR3 runs to 19 residues. Trimming removed 2 bases at V and 0 bases at J, with 20 bases between. Per germline, CDR1 SGHVS and CDR2 FQNEAQ. Sequenced: PBMCs. The sequence was obtained from a female donor in good health and CMV-seronegative. V gene TRBV7-8 combines with J gene TRBJ1-5, with D unresolved. CDR3 sequence reads: CASSLRLARQEGSNQPQHF. The CDR3 DNA follows: TGTGCCAGCAGCTTAAGGTTAGCGAGACAAGAGGGTAGCAATCAGCCCCAGCATTTT.